The clone carrying this TCR beta chain was seen ten or more times. Antigen: not known. The data originate from a study of breast tumors, draining lymph nodes, adjacent tissues. TCRdb independently ran MiXCR on the multiplex PCR reads; one entry per CDR3 protein. The sample lists roughly 80,000 distinct CDR3 sequences, roughly 20% occurring once. Per the germline V gene, CDR1 is DFQATT and CDR2 is SNEGSKA (reference sequence). The CDR3 is 19 residues long. Trimming removed 3 bases from V and 0 bases from J; junction bases left unmatched: 19. Breast cancer patients provided tissue from their axillary draining lymph nodes. Study results and limitations: Most tumor T cells seemingly derive from lymph node, then expand in tumor.

Sequencing used axillary lymph node tissue. The TCR sequence derives from a female donor with breast cancer. Some clones in this sample may be carry-over from other donors' samples. J is TRBJ2-7 and V is TRBV20-1; 8 bases align to TRBD2. The CDR3 nucleotides are TGCAGTGCTAGGGTAGGGGGACTAGTCGTGATGGGGCCCTCCTACGAGCAGTACTTC. This encodes CSARVGGLVVMGPSYEQYF.